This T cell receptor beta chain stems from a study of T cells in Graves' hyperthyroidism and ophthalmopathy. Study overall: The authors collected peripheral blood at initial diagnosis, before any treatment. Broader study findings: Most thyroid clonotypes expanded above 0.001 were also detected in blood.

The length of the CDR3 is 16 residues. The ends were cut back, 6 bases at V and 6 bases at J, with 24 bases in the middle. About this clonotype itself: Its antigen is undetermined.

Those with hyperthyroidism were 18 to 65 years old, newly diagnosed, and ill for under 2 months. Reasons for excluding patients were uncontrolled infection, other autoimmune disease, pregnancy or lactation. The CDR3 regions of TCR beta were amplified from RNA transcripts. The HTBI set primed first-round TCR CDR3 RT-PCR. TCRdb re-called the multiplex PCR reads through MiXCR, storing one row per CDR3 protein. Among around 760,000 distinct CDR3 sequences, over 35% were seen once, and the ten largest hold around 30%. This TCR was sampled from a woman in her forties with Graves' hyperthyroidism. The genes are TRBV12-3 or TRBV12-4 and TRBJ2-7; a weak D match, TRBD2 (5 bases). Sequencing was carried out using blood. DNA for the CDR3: TGTGCCAGCAGCCCGTGGACTCCCCGGCTACTACGCGAGCAGTACTTC. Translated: CASSPWTPRLLREQYF.